This TCR beta chain appears in the sequencing data of a study of cytomegalovirus exposure and HLA in healthy donors. Findings and caveats of the study: Within the data, a cluster of highly shared sequence variants was likely a sequencing artifact. TCR beta V- and J-gene trimming, according to a later analysis, was linked to a missense DCLRE1C variant. Only CMV serostatus was available as immune exposure information. The study flagged about 150 TCR beta chains as cytomegalovirus-associated.

With respect to this clone: Its antigen is undetermined. Germline is not matched at one junction end, which may reflect a read error.

The CDR3 loop spans 14 amino acids. Germline loops: CDR1 MRHNA, CDR2 SNTAGT. Use of 60 Vbeta and 13 Jbeta primers characterized the PCR. TCRdb's copy holds only in-frame clones and misses some; the assay was immunoSEQ multiplex PCR. The sample contains around 150,000 clones, roughly 85% of which appear only once. The rearrangement links TRBV6-4 to TRBJ2-7; TRBD2 aligns across 10 bases. The specimen was PBMCs. The receptor was derived from a man aged 40-55 years in good health and CMV-seropositive. In DNA form, the CDR3 reads TGTGCCAGCAGTGAACTAGCGGGGCCCTACGAGCAGTGCTTC. It specifies CASSELAGPYEQCF.